This T cell receptor (beta chain) was identified in a study of cytomegalovirus exposure and HLA in healthy donors. The wider study: From donors who were HLA-typed, an early data release held around 80 million unique TCRs.

J was trimmed by 8 bases and V by 2 bases; bases with no gene match: 4. Germline V gene sequence: CDR1 MNHEY, CDR2 SMNVEV (reference sequence). This CDR3 is built from 14 residues. The PCR had 60 Vbeta and 13 Jbeta primers. Clones were sequenced by immunoSEQ multiplex PCR, and TCRdb holds only the in-frame ones, with some missing. The sample consists of around 130,000 clones, about three quarters of them appearing once. With regard to this clone: Its antigen is undetermined.

Study-wide points: The productive fraction for most TCR beta V segments was about 90% or about 30% in an earlier analysis. Presence/absence analyses rested on an assumption that sequencing depth was roughly uniform across donors. In a later analysis, several top co-occurrence clusters appeared linked to parvovirus B19, influenza, CMV and Epstein-Barr virus.

The J gene is TRBJ1-2, the V gene TRBV27, with 11 bases aligning to TRBD1. The receptor was isolated from a man aged 35-49 years in good health and CMV-seropositive. The sequenced sample consisted of PBMCs. CDR3 coding DNA: TGTGCCAGCAGTTTAGGACAGGGGGCGAGGGGCTACACCTTC. Its translation is CASSLGQGARGYTF.